Sequencing of this TCR beta chain was carried out in a study of T cell responses to AZD1222 COVID-19 vaccine. TCRdb's table, derived via immunoSEQ multiplex PCR, lists solely in-frame clones and lacks some. The table shows 150,000 to 200,000 clones, with approximately 92% occurring only once. Remarks on this clone: Germline and junction disagree at one end, which may indicate a read error.

The CDR3 sequence is 13 residues long. This clonotype originated in an adult in good health. The sample was peripheral blood, taken on day 0 of AZD1222 vaccination. This sequence joins TRBV12-3 or TRBV12-4 and TRBJ2-1; TRBD2 aligns across 10 bases. The DNA for the CDR3 is TGTGCCAGCAGTCTAGCGGGGGCCAATGAGCAGTTCTTC. This gives the protein CASSLAGANEQFF.